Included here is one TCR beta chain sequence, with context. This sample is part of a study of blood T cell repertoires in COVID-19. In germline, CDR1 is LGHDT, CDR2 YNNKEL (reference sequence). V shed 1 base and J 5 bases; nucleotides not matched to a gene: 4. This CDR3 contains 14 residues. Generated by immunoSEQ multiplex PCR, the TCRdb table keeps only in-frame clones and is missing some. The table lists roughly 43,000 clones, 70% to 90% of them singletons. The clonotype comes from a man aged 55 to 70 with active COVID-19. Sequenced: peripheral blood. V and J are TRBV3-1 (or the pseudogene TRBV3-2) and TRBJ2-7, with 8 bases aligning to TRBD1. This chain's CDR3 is CASSQGTGRNEQYF. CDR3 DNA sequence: TGTGCCAGCAGCCAAGGGACAGGGCGGAACGAGCAGTACTTC.